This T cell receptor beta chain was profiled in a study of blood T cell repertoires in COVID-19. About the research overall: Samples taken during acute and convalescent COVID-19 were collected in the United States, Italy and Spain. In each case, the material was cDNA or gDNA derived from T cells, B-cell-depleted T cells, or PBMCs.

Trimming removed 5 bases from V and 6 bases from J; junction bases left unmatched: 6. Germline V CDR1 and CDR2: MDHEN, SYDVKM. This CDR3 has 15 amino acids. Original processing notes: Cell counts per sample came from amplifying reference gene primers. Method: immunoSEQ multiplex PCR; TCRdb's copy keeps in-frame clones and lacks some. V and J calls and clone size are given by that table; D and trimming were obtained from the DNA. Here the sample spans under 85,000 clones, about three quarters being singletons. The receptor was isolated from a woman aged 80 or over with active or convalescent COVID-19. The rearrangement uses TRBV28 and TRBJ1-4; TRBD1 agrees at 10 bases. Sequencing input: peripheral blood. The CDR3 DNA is TGTGCCAGCAGTCCCGCCGGGACAGGGGATGAAAAACTGTTTTTT. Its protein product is CASSPAGTGDEKLFF.